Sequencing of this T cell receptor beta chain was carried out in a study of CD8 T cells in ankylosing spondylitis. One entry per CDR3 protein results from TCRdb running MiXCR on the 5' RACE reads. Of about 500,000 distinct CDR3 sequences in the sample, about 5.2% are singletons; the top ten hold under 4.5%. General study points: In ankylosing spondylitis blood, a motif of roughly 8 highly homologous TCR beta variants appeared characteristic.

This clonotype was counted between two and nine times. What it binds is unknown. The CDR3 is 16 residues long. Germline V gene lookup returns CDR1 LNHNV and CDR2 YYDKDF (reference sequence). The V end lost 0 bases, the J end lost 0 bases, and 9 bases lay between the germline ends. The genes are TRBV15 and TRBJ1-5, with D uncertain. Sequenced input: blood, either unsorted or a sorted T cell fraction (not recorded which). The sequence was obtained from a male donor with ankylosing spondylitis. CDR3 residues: CATSRDHRGSNQPQHF. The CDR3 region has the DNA TGTGCCACCAGCAGAGATCACCGCGGTAGCAATCAGCCCCAGCATTTT.